Below are 5 T cell receptor beta chains sequenced from a single sample in a study of vaccination and CD4 T cells after COVID-19. No antigen has been identified for these receptors. Oncomine TCR Beta short-read sequencing was applied to DNA from cultured CD4+ T cells. TCRdb reprocessed the PCR reads with MiXCR, giving one entry per CDR3 protein. The table records 7,000 to 9,500 distinct CDR3 sequences, roughly 36% of them present only once. Noted treatment: roughly 10-day PBMC culture with coronavirus spike peptide pools or control peptides (ViraFEST assay). Ahead of the COVID-19 pandemic (2011-2018), the CD4+ T cells of the unexposed donor were collected. The sequencing sample was made of CD4+ T cells from blood, cultured in vitro. The origin of the receptors is a human donor in good health.

This clonotype has only a few counts. The chain is built from TRBV7-9 and TRBJ1-2; D remains ambiguous. Germline CDR1 SEHNR, CDR2 FQNEAQ (reference sequence). The CDR3 covers 13 residues. V dropped 3 bases and J dropped 6 bases, with 11 bases sitting between them. The CDR3 sequence is CASSLNAVDGYTF. The CDR3 DNA reads as TGTGCCAGCAGCTTGAATGCGGTAGATGGCTACACCTTC.

The chain carries TRBV4-2 and TRBJ1-1; no clear D. V dropped 1 base and J dropped 6 bases, with 9 bases sitting between them. Germline CDR1 LGHNA, CDR2 YNFKEQ. This CDR3 region has 13 residues. The CDR3 DNA reads as TGTGCCAGCAGCCAAGTACCCGACCCTGAAGCTTTCTTT. It translates to CASSQVPDPEAFF.

The chain has TRBV10-3 and TRBJ2-2; no definite D call. Germline V gives CDR1 ENHRY, CDR2 SYGVKD. Trimming removed 9 bases from V and 1 base from J, with 12 bases in between. The CDR3 runs 14 residues. The chain's CDR3 is CAIQESQNTGELFF. The DNA for the CDR3 is TGTGCCATTCAAGAGTCCCAGAACACCGGGGAGCTGTTTTTT.

The chain joins TRBV29-1 to TRBJ2-3, with D perhaps matching TRBD2 (5 bases). The V gene lost 5 bases and the J gene lost 0 bases, with 15 bases spanning the gap. The CDR3 spans 15 residues. The germline gives CDR1 SQVTM, CDR2 ANQGSEA. CDR3 bases: TGCAGCGTTACGCTGGGGAGCACTAGCACAGATACGCAGTATTTT. Protein sequence: CSVTLGSTSTDTQYF.

V usage is TRBV20-1 and J usage is TRBJ2-5; TRBD2 matches 9 bases. The CDR3 spans 15 residues. After removal of 0 bases from V and 5 bases from J, the junction contained 7 bases not matched to a gene. The germline gives CDR1 DFQATT, CDR2 SNEGSKA (reference sequence). The CDR3 loop is CSARDALAGQETQYF. The CDR3 coding sequence is TGCAGTGCTAGAGATGCGCTAGCGGGACAGGAGACCCAGTACTTC.